These 2 T cell receptor beta chains were all obtained from the same sample, sequenced in a study of long-term antiretroviral therapy in people with HIV. Sequencing used immunoSEQ v3.0 at survey level. TCRdb keeps only in-frame clones here, not all; method: immunoSEQ multiplex PCR. This sample carries some 13,000 clones, 75% to 85% of them seen once, and the ten largest clones take approximately 14%. Sequencing was performed on unsorted PBMCs, taken 3.2 years before starting antiretroviral therapy. These receptor sequences come from a man in his forties with HIV.

The chain carries TRBV5-6 and TRBJ2-7; D possibly corresponds to TRBD1 (6 bases). Germline CDR1 reads SGHDT; CDR2 reads YYEEEE. The CDR3 loop spans 15 amino acids. Trimming cost V 5 bases and J 4 bases, with 19 bases left between them. The DNA for the CDR3 is TGTGCCAGCAGTTTCCAGGGGTGGAGGCAGTACGAGCAGTACTTC. It specifies CASSFQGWRQYEQYF.

The chain uses TRBV4-1 and TRBJ1-4; D gene unclear. The CDR3 totals 14 residues. V dropped 0 bases and J dropped 8 bases, with 10 bases sitting between them. Looked up from germline, CDR1 is MGHRA and CDR2 is YSYEKL. The CDR3 sequence: CASSQEPLGEKLFF. The CDR3 nucleotides are TGCGCCAGCAGCCAAGAACCACTCGGGGAAAAACTGTTTTTT.